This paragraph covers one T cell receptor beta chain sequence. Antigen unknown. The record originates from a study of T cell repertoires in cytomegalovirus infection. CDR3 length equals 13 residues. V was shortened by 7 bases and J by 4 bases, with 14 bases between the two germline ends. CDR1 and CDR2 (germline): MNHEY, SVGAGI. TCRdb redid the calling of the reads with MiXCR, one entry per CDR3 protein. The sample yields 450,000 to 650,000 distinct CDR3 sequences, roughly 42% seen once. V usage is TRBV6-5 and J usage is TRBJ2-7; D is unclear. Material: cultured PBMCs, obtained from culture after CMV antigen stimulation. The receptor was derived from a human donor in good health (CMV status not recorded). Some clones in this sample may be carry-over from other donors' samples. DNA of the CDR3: TGTGCCAGCATGCCCCCGAACGAATACGAGCAGTACTTC. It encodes CASMPPNEYEQYF.